This is a list of T cell receptor beta chains from one sample in a study of cytomegalovirus exposure and HLA in healthy donors. The repertoire was sequenced with immunoSEQ multiplex PCR; TCRdb's copy has only in-frame clones and lacks some. Altogether tens of thousands of clones are present, around 94% being singletons, with the ten largest covering roughly 1.2%. The material sequenced was PBMCs. Receptors were obtained from a man between 18 and 29 years old in good health and CMV-seronegative. The CDR3 runs from the conserved cysteine through the conserved F or W. The D gene is left open where the match is weak. Size is omitted from some rows. Given values are once, few, many or a class for expanded clones.

CDR3nt,CDR3aa,v_gene,d_gene,j_gene,len,abundance
TGCGCCAGCAGCCAAGATATGGGGCCCAATCAGCCCCAGCATTTT,CASSQDMGPNQPQHF,TRBV4-1,.,TRBJ1-5,15,.
TGTGCCAGTAGTATCTCGGCAGGAAACATTCAGTACTTC,CASSISAGNIQYF,TRBV19,.,TRBJ2-4,13,.
TGTGCCAGCGGGAATAGGGGTCCCCTCCGAGGCGGCTCGATCTACGAGCAGTACTTC,CASGNRGPLRGGSIYEQYF,TRBV11-2,.,TRBJ2-7,19,.
TGTGCCAGCACCTCCCCCACTGAAGCTTTCTTT,CASTSPTEAFF,TRBV7-9,.,TRBJ1-1,11,.
TGTGCCAGCAGCTTTAGTTACGAGCAGTACTTC,CASSFSYEQYF,TRBV7-2,.,TRBJ2-7,11,.
TGTGCCAGCAGCGTAGGGGCAGGGGGCGCCGAGCAGTACTTC,CASSVGAGGAEQYF,TRBV9,TRBD1,TRBJ2-7,14,.
TGTGCCAGCTCACCGCCCGGGGTAACTGAAGCTTTCTTT,CASSPPGVTEAFF,TRBV18,.,TRBJ1-1,13,.
TGCGCCAGCAGCCAAGATCAACAGGGGCCAGATACGCAGTATTTT,CASSQDQQGPDTQYF,TRBV4-1,TRBD1,TRBJ2-3,15,.
TGCGCCAGCAGCCAAGATCCAAGCGGGGGGTTCAATGAGCAGTTCTTC,CASSQDPSGGFNEQFF,TRBV4-3,TRBD2,TRBJ2-1,16,.
TGCGCCAGCAGCCCGTCCCCTGCGGGAGAGAGGGATACGCAGTATTTT,CASSPSPAGERDTQYF,TRBV4-3,TRBD2,TRBJ2-3,16,.
TGCGCCAGCAGCCAAGACCTGTCTGCGCCGATGAACACTGAAGCTTTCTTT,CASSQDLSAPMNTEAFF,TRBV4-3,.,TRBJ1-1,17,.
TGTGCCAGTAGTATCAACAGGGGGCTAACAGATACGCAGTATTTT,CASSINRGLTDTQYF,TRBV19,TRBD1,TRBJ2-3,15,.
TGTGCCAGCAGCTTAGATAGTAAGAGGCCAGGGAGGGAGAATGAGCAGTTCTTC,CASSLDSKRPGRENEQFF,TRBV11-2,TRBD2,TRBJ2-1,18,.
TGTGCCAGCATGTGGACTAGCGGGACGGTTGATGAGCAGTTCTTC,CASMWTSGTVDEQFF,TRBV6-1,TRBD2,TRBJ2-1,15,.
TGTGCCAGCAGCTTGGCCGGCCGGGAAGACAATGAGCAGTTCTTC,CASSLAGREDNEQFF,TRBV5-4,.,TRBJ2-1,15,.
TGTGCCAGCTCCCTAGCGGGAGGGGCTCCAATAGAGCAGTTCTTC,CASSLAGGAPIEQFF,TRBV6-4,TRBD2,TRBJ2-1,15,.
TGTGCCAGCAGTACGTACTACCGGGACAGGGCATCTAACTATGGCTACACCTTC,CASSTYYRDRASNYGYTF,TRBV27,TRBD1,TRBJ1-2,18,.
TGTGCCAGTAGTATAAGGATGGGCAGGGGCAGCAATCAGCCCCAGCATTTT,CASSIRMGRGSNQPQHF,TRBV19,.,TRBJ1-5,17,once
TGTGCCAGTAGTCCCCACAGGGCAGGGGACAATGAGCAGTTCTTC,CASSPHRAGDNEQFF,TRBV19,.,TRBJ2-1,15,.
TGTGCCAGCAGTGGGCAAGCGGGAGCAGGGGAGACCCAGTACTTC,CASSGQAGAGETQYF,TRBV6-4,TRBD2,TRBJ2-5,15,.
TGTGCCAGCAGCCCCCGAACAGGGGGCGTGTACGAGCAGTACTTC,CASSPRTGGVYEQYF,TRBV5-4,TRBD1,TRBJ2-7,15,.
TGCGCCAGCAGTCCCAACCTAATTAGCGAGCAGTACTTC,CASSPNLISEQYF,TRBV4-3,.,TRBJ2-7,13,.
TGTGCCAGCAGTAGCGCTTCGCTAACCTACAATGAGCAGTTCTTC,CASSSASLTYNEQFF,TRBV2,.,TRBJ2-1,15,.
TGTGCCAGCAGCGGTTCCGGGACAGGAGAAAACATTCAGTACTTC,CASSGSGTGENIQYF,TRBV9,TRBD1,TRBJ2-4,15,.
TGTGCCAGCAGCAAATGTTTCGGCGGGACGGCATCATCCACCGGGGAGCTGTTTTTT,CASSKCFGGTASSTGELFF,TRBV21-1,.,TRBJ2-2,19,.
TGTGCCAGCAGTTCACGGACAGGGGATCATGAGCAGTTCTTC,CASSSRTGDHEQFF,TRBV11-2,TRBD1,TRBJ2-1,14,.
TGTGCCAGCAGAGCAATAGCGGCCTCCTACGAGCAGTACTTC,CASRAIAASYEQYF,TRBV2,.,TRBJ2-7,14,.
TGCAGCGTAAAAGGTCTTTACTATTCCTACGAGCAGTACTTC,CSVKGLYYSYEQYF,TRBV29-1,.,TRBJ2-7,14,.
TGTGCCAGCAGCTTCGGCGGGAGGGCCACAGATACGCAGTATTTT,CASSFGGRATDTQYF,TRBV5-4,TRBD2,TRBJ2-3,15,.
TGTGCCAGCAGTTTGGGGACAGGGGAGAACACTGAAGCTTTCTTT,CASSLGTGENTEAFF,TRBV27,TRBD1,TRBJ1-1,15,.
TGTGCCAGTAGTATCACCCAGGGAAAGCACTATGGCTACACCTTC,CASSITQGKHYGYTF,TRBV19,.,TRBJ1-2,15,.
TGTGCCAGCGGGTGGGGGACAGCTGAAGCTTTCTTT,CASGWGTAEAFF,TRBV6-5,TRBD1,TRBJ1-1,12,once
TGTGCCACCAGCAGAGAAGCGACAGGACCTTACGAGCAGTACTTC,CATSREATGPYEQYF,TRBV15,.,TRBJ2-7,15,.
TGTGCCAGCAGCTTGACAGTACCGGGGGCCAACGTCCTGACTTTC,CASSLTVPGANVLTF,TRBV28,.,TRBJ2-6,15,.
TGCAGCGTTCCGACTAGCGGGAGGAGTGACACCGGGGAGCTGTTTTTT,CSVPTSGRSDTGELFF,TRBV29-1,TRBD2,TRBJ2-2,16,.